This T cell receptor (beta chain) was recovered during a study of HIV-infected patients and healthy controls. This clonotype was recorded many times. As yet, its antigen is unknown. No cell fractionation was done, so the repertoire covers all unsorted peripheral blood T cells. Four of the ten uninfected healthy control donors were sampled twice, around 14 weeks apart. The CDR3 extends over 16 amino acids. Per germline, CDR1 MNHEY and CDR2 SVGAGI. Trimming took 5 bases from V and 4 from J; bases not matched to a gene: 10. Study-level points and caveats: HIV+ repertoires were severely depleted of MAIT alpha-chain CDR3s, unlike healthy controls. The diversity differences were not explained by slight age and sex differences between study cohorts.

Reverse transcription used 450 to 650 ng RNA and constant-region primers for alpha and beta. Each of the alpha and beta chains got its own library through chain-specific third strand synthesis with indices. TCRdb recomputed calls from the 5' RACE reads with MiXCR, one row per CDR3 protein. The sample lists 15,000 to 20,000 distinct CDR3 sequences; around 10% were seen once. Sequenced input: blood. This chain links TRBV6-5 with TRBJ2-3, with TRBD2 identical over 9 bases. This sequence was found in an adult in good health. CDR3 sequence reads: CASSTTSGLASDTQYF. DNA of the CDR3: TGTGCCAGCAGTACGACTAGCGGACTGGCCTCAGATACGCAGTATTTT.